One sample yielded the 25 T cell receptor beta chains listed below, sequenced in a study of blood T cell repertoires in COVID-19. TCRdb keeps only in-frame clones here, not all; method: immunoSEQ multiplex PCR. The profile shows tens of thousands of clones, roughly 90% of them singletons. Sequences were obtained from peripheral blood. The receptors were sampled from a man aged 55 to 70 with active COVID-19.

The chain recombines TRBV14 with TRBJ2-1; TRBD2 matches at 14 bases. V gave up 2 bases and J gave up 6 bases; unmatched junction bases: 6. The CDR3 is made up of 17 amino acids. Germline V lookup: CDR1 SGHDN, CDR2 FVKESK. In nucleotides, the CDR3 is TGTGCCAGCAGCCAAACCGGACTAGCGGGAGGTCCCAATGAGCAGTTCTTC. Amino acids: CASSQTGLAGGPNEQFF.

This clone is a singleton in its sample. The J gene is TRBJ2-1, the V gene TRBV23-1; 7 bases line up with TRBD2. TRBV23-1 is an ORF for which the function is uncertain. The trim removed 0 bases at V and 0 bases at J, leaving 2 bases unmatched. The CDR3 contains 16 residues. The CDR3 DNA sequence: TGCGCCAGCAGTCAATCGTGCGGGAGCTCCTACAATGAGCAGTTCTTC. Its protein product is CASSQSCGSSYNEQFF.

This CDR3 is CASSLERRESYNEQFF. DNA for the CDR3: TGTGCCAGCAGCTTAGAGAGGCGGGAGTCCTACAATGAGCAGTTCTTC. This chain links TRBV7-8 with TRBJ2-1; TRBD2 aligns across 7 bases. Germline V lookup: CDR1 SGHVS, CDR2 FQNEAQ. The CDR3 is 16 amino acids. J lost 1 base, V lost 1 base, and 4 bases had no gene match.

This clone was recorded once. The chain carries TRBV4-1 and TRBJ2-5; 7 bases are shared with TRBD2. Trimming took 1 base from V and 2 from J; bases not matched to a gene: 4. Per the germline V gene, CDR1 is MGHRA and CDR2 is YSYEKL. This CDR3 has 15 amino acids. The DNA for the CDR3 is TGCGCCAGCAGCCAAGTGCCTAGCGGACAAGAGACCCAGTACTTC. This translates into CASSQVPSGQETQYF.

The genes are TRBV3-1 (or the pseudogene TRBV3-2) and TRBJ2-1; D gene uncertain. Trimming shortened V by 3 bases and J by 10 bases, and 13 bases separated the two germline ends. This CDR3 comprises 13 residues. From germline, CDR1 is LGHDT and CDR2 YNNKEL (reference sequence). The CDR3 DNA reads as TGTGCCAGCAGCCACACGGAGCTCGGGGAGCAGTTCTTC. Its protein product is CASSHTELGEQFF.

There are a few counts of this clone. The gene calls are TRBV5-8 and TRBJ2-7; 8 bases align to TRBD1. The CDR3 runs to 14 residues. Germline V CDR1 and CDR2: SGHTS, YDEGEE. Trimming removed 4 bases from V and 2 bases from J; junction bases left unmatched: 5. The CDR3 DNA reads TGTGCCAGCAGCATGACAGGGGCCGCCTACGAGCAGTACTTC. Translating gives CASSMTGAAYEQYF.

The V and J genes are TRBV28 and TRBJ2-1; 10 bases are a match to TRBD2. The CDR3 is made up of 19 amino acids. V trimming: 2 bases; J trimming: 2 bases; junction bases outside the gene matches: 12. The germline CDR1 and CDR2 sequences are MDHEN and SYDVKM. The CDR3 loop is CASSLPLAGERYPYNEQFF. As DNA, the CDR3 is TGTGCCAGCAGTTTACCGCTAGCGGGAGAAAGGTACCCCTACAATGAGCAGTTCTTC.

This clone was picked up a small number of times. The chain joins TRBV27 to TRBJ2-7, with D tentatively TRBD1 (6 bases). The CDR3 runs 14 residues. The germline gives CDR1 MNHEY, CDR2 SMNVEV (reference sequence). Trimming stripped 5 bases from V and 3 bases from J, with 14 bases between. This chain's CDR3 is CASSISGAYYEQYF. In nucleotides, the CDR3 is TGTGCCAGCAGTATTTCAGGGGCCTACTACGAGCAGTACTTC.

J is TRBJ2-5 and V is TRBV12-3 or TRBV12-4; D might be TRBD2 (6 bases). With 5 bases removed from V and 0 bases from J, the gap between germline ends came to 7 bases. CDR3 length: 13 residues. The CDR3: CASSRTNQETQYF. The CDR3 region has the DNA TGTGCCAGCAGTCGGACTAACCAAGAGACCCAGTACTTC.

The V gene is TRBV14, the J gene TRBJ1-1; D remains unclear. The CDR3 has 15 amino acids. Per germline, CDR1 SGHDN and CDR2 FVKESK. Trimming shortened V by 5 bases and J by 3 bases, and 16 bases separated the two germline ends. CDR3 protein: CASSSKNSRYTEAFF. The CDR3, as DNA: TGTGCCAGCAGCTCAAAAAATTCCAGGTACACTGAAGCTTTCTTT.

The chain recombines TRBV6-2 or TRBV6-3 with TRBJ2-5; TRBD1 is a possible D gene (5 bases). Trimming took 6 bases from V and 5 from J, leaving 13 bases between them. This CDR3 has 13 amino acids. Per the germline V gene, CDR1 is MNHEY and CDR2 is SVGEGT. CDR3 sequence (DNA): TGTGCCAGCAGCTGGGGCTTTCGGGAGACCCAGTACTTC. The encoded protein is CASSWGFRETQYF.

In its sample, this clone was seen a few times. This chain uses TRBV19 with TRBJ1-1, with D unresolved. V was trimmed by 6 bases and J by 3 bases, leaving 11 bases between them. Germline V CDR1 and CDR2: LNHDA, SQIVND (reference sequence). There are 13 residues in the CDR3. Here the CDR3 DNA reads TGTGCCAGTAGCCCGCGCGGGGACACTGAAGCTTTCTTT. Translated: CASSPRGDTEAFF.

The genes are TRBV2 and TRBJ1-2, with 8 bases that match TRBD1. This CDR3 region has 15 residues. Germline values: CDR1 SNHLY, CDR2 FYNNEI. V lost 6 bases and J lost 2; bases outside the gene matches: 8. The CDR3 here is CASRPNRGGNYGYTF. The CDR3 DNA sequence: TGTGCCAGCAGGCCTAACAGGGGGGGCAACTATGGCTACACCTTC.

The chain joins TRBV27 to TRBJ1-2; TRBD1 might be the D (5 bases). Trimming stripped 3 bases from V and 4 bases from J, with 12 bases between. CDR3 length: 14 amino acids. Germline CDR1 reads MNHEY; CDR2 reads SMNVEV (reference sequence). The CDR3 loop is CASSLGGASYGYTF. The CDR3 DNA reads as TGTGCCAGCAGTTTGGGTGGGGCGAGCTATGGCTACACCTTC.

A single count supports this clone. The gene calls are TRBV15 and TRBJ2-7, with a possible D match to TRBD1 (6 bases). This CDR3 has 15 residues. Per the germline V gene, CDR1 is LNHNV and CDR2 is YYDKDF (reference sequence). Trimming left V 1 base short and J 2 bases short, with 12 bases between. The DNA of the CDR3 is TGTGCCACCAGCAGAGTAGCAGGGGCACCCTACGAGCAGTACTTC. Its translation is CATSRVAGAPYEQYF.

The rearrangement uses TRBV5-5 and TRBJ2-3, with a tentative D call TRBD2 (6 bases). The V end lost 0 bases, the J end lost 1 base, and 9 bases lay between the germline ends. This CDR3 contains 15 residues. Germline V gives CDR1 SGHKS, CDR2 YYEKEE (reference sequence). The CDR3 nucleotides are TGTGCCAGCAGCTTGGGGTGGGGGGGCACAGATACGCAGTATTTT. Translating it yields CASSLGWGGTDTQYF. The full variable domain, in which reference TRBV5-5 and TRBJ2-3 provide the parts outside the CDR3, is DAGVTQSPTHLIKTRGQQVTLRCSPISGHKSVSWYQQVLGQGPQFIFQYYEKEERGRGNFPDRFSARQFPNYSSELNVNALLLGDSALYLCASSLGWGGTDTQYFGPGTRLTVL.

The rearrangement links TRBV7-3 to TRBJ2-6, with TRBD2 matching over 8 bases. There are 18 residues in the CDR3. V shed 1 base and J 1 base; nucleotides not matched to a gene: 6. CDR1 is SGHTA, CDR2 FQGTGA, per germline. This CDR3 reads CASSLKTGGPSGANVLTF. The DNA of the CDR3 is TGTGCCAGCAGCTTAAAGACGGGAGGGCCTTCTGGGGCCAACGTCCTGACTTTC.

The chain employs TRBV3-1 (or the pseudogene TRBV3-2) and TRBJ2-1; 9 bases are shared with TRBD2. V was clipped by 3 bases and J by 5 bases; unmatched bases: 11. The CDR3 is 17 amino acids. In germline, CDR1 is LGHDT, CDR2 YNNKEL (reference sequence). The CDR3 reads CASSQDAASGNHNEQFF. CDR3 in DNA: TGTGCCAGCAGCCAGGATGCCGCTAGCGGGAACCACAATGAGCAGTTCTTC.

V is TRBV11-2 and J is TRBJ2-7; D not resolved. This CDR3 contains 10 residues. With 4 bases removed from V and 7 bases from J, the gap between germline ends came to 5 bases. Per the germline V gene, CDR1 is SGHAT and CDR2 is FQNNGV. The CDR3 is CASSSQEQYF. The CDR3 DNA is TGTGCCAGCAGCTCACAGGAGCAGTACTTC. The complete variable domain, with remaining parts taken from reference TRBV11-2 and TRBJ2-7, reads EAGVAQSPRYKIIEKRQSVAFWCNPISGHATLYWYQQILGQGPKLLIQFQNNGVVDDSQLPKDRFSAERLKGVDSTLKIQPAKLEDSAVYLCASSSQEQYFGPGTRLTVT.

This rearrangement joins TRBV27 to TRBJ2-2; D not resolved. Germline CDR1 and CDR2: MNHEY and SMNVEV (reference sequence). Trimming cost V 3 bases and J 0 bases, with 8 bases left between them. This CDR3 region has 15 residues. This chain's CDR3 is CASSFYETNTGELFF. The CDR3 region has the DNA TGTGCCAGCAGTTTCTACGAGACGAACACCGGGGAGCTGTTTTTT.

The V and J genes are TRBV4-1 and TRBJ2-5; 8 nucleotides match TRBD2. CDR3 size: 16 residues. The germline V gene has CDR1 MGHRA and CDR2 YSYEKL. V was clipped by 0 bases and J by 5 bases; unmatched bases: 8. The CDR3 region is CASSQEGAGVFETQYF. The CDR3 DNA is TGCGCCAGCAGCCAAGAAGGAGCGGGAGTCTTTGAGACCCAGTACTTC.

This clone appeared a few times. This chain uses TRBV7-3 with TRBJ2-1, with 16 bases matching TRBD2. The CDR3 length is 19 residues. J gave up 1 base and V 1 base, and 4 bases lay outside the gene matches. Germline-derived CDR1 and CDR2 are SGHTA and FQGTGA. The chain's CDR3 is CASSLRGTSGRESYNEQFF. CDR3 sequence (DNA): TGTGCCAGCAGCTTAAGAGGGACTAGCGGGAGGGAATCCTACAATGAGCAGTTCTTC. The full variable domain, completed using reference TRBV7-3 and TRBJ2-1, is GAGVSQTPSNKVTEKGKYVELRCDPISGHTALYWYRQSLGQGPEFLIYFQGTGAADDSGLPNDRFFAVRPEGSVSTLKIQRTERGDSAVYLCASSLRGTSGRESYNEQFFGPGTRLTVL.

This chain links TRBV10-3 with TRBJ1-1, with unresolved D. Trimming shortened V by 4 bases and J by 1 base, and 7 bases separated the two germline ends. Per the germline V gene, CDR1 is ENHRY and CDR2 is SYGVKD. This CDR3 spans 13 amino acids. The CDR3 bases are TGTGCCATCAGTGGACTCTCGAACACTGAAGCTTTCTTT. Amino acid sequence: CAISGLSNTEAFF.

The chain has TRBV7-9 and TRBJ2-1, with 7 positions matching TRBD2. Trimming cost V 5 bases and J 9 bases; bases outside gene matches: 22. CDR1 SEHNR and CDR2 FQNEAQ come from the germline V gene (reference sequence). The CDR3 contains 18 residues. CDR3 amino acids: CASSNDMIWAGALTEQFF. The CDR3 coding sequence is TGTGCCAGCAGCAATGATATGATTTGGGCGGGAGCCCTTACTGAGCAGTTCTTC.

The rearrangement joins TRBV18 to TRBJ1-1; D may be TRBD1 (6 bases). From germline, CDR1 is KGHSH and CDR2 LQKENI. The ends were cut back, 3 bases at V and 1 base at J, with 9 bases in the middle. The CDR3 loop spans 14 amino acids. The CDR3 here is CASSPRQENTEAFF. CDR3 nucleotides: TGTGCCAGCTCACCCCGACAGGAGAACACTGAAGCTTTCTTT.